This T cell receptor beta chain originates from a study of blood T cell repertoires in COVID-19. The CDR3 runs to 12 residues. Deletions cut 5 bases from V and 4 bases from J, with 8 bases between. Per germline, CDR1 MDHEN and CDR2 SYDVKM. The repertoire was sequenced with immunoSEQ multiplex PCR; TCRdb's copy has only in-frame clones and lacks some. The top ten clones hold approximately 45% of a sample with tens of thousands of clones, 80% to 90% of them seen once. This TCR came from a woman aged 55-75 years with COVID-19, enrolled during active disease. The sequencing sample was made of peripheral blood. This sequence joins TRBV28 and TRBJ1-2, with no clear D. DNA for the CDR3: TGTGCCAGCAGTCCCGGGAGCTATGGCTACACCTTC. Translated: CASSPGSYGYTF.